One and the same sample provided the 27 T cell receptor beta chains below, sequenced in a study of T cell responses to AZD1222 COVID-19 vaccine. TCRdb's table, derived via immunoSEQ multiplex PCR, lists solely in-frame clones and lacks some. Of some 130,000 clones listed, 91% are singletons. This specimen was peripheral blood, taken on day 0 of AZD1222 vaccination. Every receptor here comes from an adult in good health.

The chain carries TRBV4-2 and TRBJ1-4; perhaps TRBD1 as D (6 bases). The CDR3 is 14 residues long. V was cut by 5 bases and J by 10 bases, with 17 bases left in between. Germline loops: CDR1 LGHNA, CDR2 YNFKEQ. The CDR3 sequence: CASSRGESEVKLFF. The CDR3 DNA reads as TGTGCCAGCAGCAGGGGGGAAAGTGAAGTAAAACTGTTTTTT.

The chain combines TRBV11-2 with TRBJ2-7, with D possibly TRBD2 on 5 matching bases. The CDR3 spans 15 residues. The germline V and J ends were trimmed by 4 bases and 3 bases, with 16 bases remaining between them. Germline-derived CDR1 and CDR2 are SGHAT and FQNNGV. The CDR3 loop reads CASSWTDRSSYEQYF. The CDR3 DNA follows: TGTGCCAGCAGCTGGACTGATCGTTCTAGCTACGAGCAGTACTTC.

The V and J genes are TRBV7-6 and TRBJ2-7; 12 nucleotides line up with TRBD2. J gave up 6 bases and V 1 base, and 4 bases lay outside the gene matches. The germline V gene has CDR1 SGHVS and CDR2 FNYEAQ. The CDR3 spans 15 residues. The CDR3 DNA reads TGTGCCAGCAGCTTAGTGACTAGCGGGAGTTTCGAGCAGTACTTC. Protein sequence: CASSLVTSGSFEQYF. Complete variable domain (other parts from reference TRBV7-6 and TRBJ2-7): GAGVSQSPRYKVTKRGQDVALRCDPISGHVSLYWYRQALGQGPEFLTYFNYEAQQDKSGLPNDRFSAERPEGSISTLTIQRTEQRDSAMYRCASSLVTSGSFEQYFGPGTRLTVT.

V and J are TRBV6-5 and TRBJ2-1; no firm D call. The CDR3 totals 12 residues. Trimming shortened V by 6 bases and J by 4 bases, and 7 bases separated the two germline ends. Germline V gives CDR1 MNHEY, CDR2 SVGAGI. The CDR3 spells CASRGQYNEQFF. CDR3 nucleotides: TGTGCCAGCAGAGGGCAGTACAATGAGCAGTTCTTC.

The chain combines TRBV2 with TRBJ2-5; D is undetermined. This CDR3 contains 13 residues. Per germline, CDR1 SNHLY and CDR2 FYNNEI. V lost 8 bases and J lost 4, with 14 bases in between. The CDR3 protein is CASQGSPGETQYF. CDR3 coding DNA: TGTGCCAGCCAAGGTAGCCCAGGAGAGACCCAGTACTTC.

The table lists this clone with a few counts. This chain joins TRBV4-3 and TRBJ2-7, with no clear D. The CDR3 runs to 14 residues. V lost 0 bases to trimming and J lost 2 bases, with 8 bases between them. Germline loops: CDR1 LGHNA, CDR2 YSLEER. CDR3 sequence reads: CASSQDRVTYEQYF. The DNA of the CDR3 is TGCGCCAGCAGCCAAGATAGGGTAACCTACGAGCAGTACTTC.

V gene TRBV3-1 (or the pseudogene TRBV3-2) combines with J gene TRBJ2-2; tentative D call: TRBD2 (6 bases). CDR1 and CDR2 from the germline V gene are LGHDT and YNNKEL (reference sequence). The ends were cut back, 2 bases at V and 12 bases at J, with 16 bases in the middle. The CDR3 covers 14 residues. Here the CDR3 reads CASSQPGTAGKLFF. The CDR3 DNA is TGTGCCAGCAGCCAACCCGGGACGGCGGGGAAGCTGTTTTTT.

The gene calls are TRBV7-3 and TRBJ1-5; TRBD1 aligns across 8 bases. The germline V gene has CDR1 SGHTA and CDR2 FQGTGA. V gave up 1 base and J gave up 0 bases; unmatched junction bases: 8. The CDR3 is 18 residues long. The CDR3 spells CASSLMYRGANSNQPQHF. CDR3 DNA: TGTGCCAGCAGCTTAATGTACAGGGGGGCAAATAGCAATCAGCCCCAGCATTTT.

V usage is TRBV6-4 and J usage is TRBJ2-2, with D possibly being TRBD1 (5 bases). Per the germline V gene, CDR1 is MRHNA and CDR2 is SNTAGT. The V and J ends lost 3 bases and 4 bases respectively, with 9 bases between them. This CDR3 has 14 residues. The CDR3 DNA follows: TGTGCCAGCAGTGAAGCCGACAGCACCGGGGAGCTGTTTTTT. It specifies CASSEADSTGELFF.

The chain couples TRBV7-6 to TRBJ1-2, with D unresolved. V was clipped by 3 bases and J by 0 bases, with 8 bases between them. The CDR3 has 14 residues. Germline V gene lookup returns CDR1 SGHVS and CDR2 FNYEAQ. This chain's CDR3 is CASSFLSPNYGYTF. The CDR3, as DNA: TGTGCCAGCAGCTTTCTCAGCCCTAACTATGGCTACACCTTC.

The table lists this clone with a count of one. The chain recombines TRBV28 with TRBJ1-6; TRBD1 matches 7 bases. Germline V gene lookup returns CDR1 MDHEN and CDR2 SYDVKM. The J segment lost 2 bases and the V segment lost 8 bases, leaving 9 bases of the junction unmatched. The CDR3 contains 16 residues. CDR3 bases: TGTGCCAGCCACCTGCGCAGGGGGGCCTATAATTCACCCCTCCACTTT. This encodes CASHLRRGAYNSPLHF.

This clone was detected once. This chain links TRBV6-5 with TRBJ1-2, with D uncertain. CDR1 is MNHEY, CDR2 SVGAGI, per germline. Trimming left V 6 bases short and J 6 bases short, with 14 bases between. The CDR3 is 13 residues long. This CDR3 is CASSPQRRDGYTF. CDR3 nucleotides: TGTGCCAGCAGCCCACAGCGCCGGGATGGCTACACCTTC.

This clone was seen only once. The rearrangement uses TRBV9 and TRBJ2-1, with D possibly matching TRBD2 (7 bases). Trimming removed 3 bases from V and 10 bases from J, with 20 bases in between. Germline CDR1 SGDLS, CDR2 YYNGEE. This CDR3 region has 15 residues. As DNA, the CDR3 is TGTGCCAGCAGCGCGACACCTGGGGGGGCCCGCGAGCAGTTCTTC. Amino acids: CASSATPGGAREQFF.

CDR3 amino acids: CASYQGAEAFF. CDR3 sequence (DNA): TGTGCCTCCTACCAGGGGGCTGAAGCTTTCTTT. The gene calls are TRBV19 and TRBJ1-1; 7 bases map to TRBD1. Looked up from germline, CDR1 is LNHDA and CDR2 is SQIVND (reference sequence). Losses at the gene ends were 11 bases for V and 6 bases for J; bases not matched to a gene: 6. The CDR3 extends over 11 amino acids. Full variable domain (rest looked up from reference TRBV19 and TRBJ1-1): DGGITQSPKYLFRKEGQNVTLSCEQNLNHDAMYWYRQDPGQGLRLIYYSQIVNDFQKGDIAEGYSVSREKKESFPLTVTSAQKNPTAFYLCASYQGAEAFFGQGTRLTVV.

The genes are TRBV6-6 and TRBJ2-7; unclear D gene. The V and J ends lost 5 bases and 7 bases respectively, with 15 bases between them. The CDR3 contains 13 residues. CDR1 and CDR2 from the germline V gene are MNHNY and SVGAGI (reference sequence). The CDR3 DNA reads as TGTGCCAGCAGTGATCGACCGGTGGGGGAGCAGTACTTC. This encodes CASSDRPVGEQYF.

This rearrangement joins TRBV6-6 to TRBJ2-2; D unclear. V lost 2 bases, J lost 6 bases, and 1 base lay in between. The CDR3 extends over 11 amino acids. The germline gives CDR1 MNHNY, CDR2 SVGAGI (reference sequence). CDR3 DNA sequence: TGTGCCAGCAGTTACCCCGGGGAGCTGTTTTTT. It codes for CASSYPGELFF.

The J gene is TRBJ1-3, the V gene TRBV3-1 (or the pseudogene TRBV3-2), with D uncertain. CDR1 is LGHDT and CDR2 is YNNKEL in the germline V gene (reference sequence). The CDR3 covers 14 residues. Trimming took off 1 base at V and 9 bases at J, with 13 bases between the two ends. The CDR3 region is CASSQAGTGGTIYF. CDR3 sequence (DNA): TGTGCCAGCAGCCAAGCGGGTACTGGCGGCACCATATATTTT.

This chain joins TRBV6-2 or TRBV6-3 and TRBJ2-7; possibly TRBD1 or TRBD2 for D (6 bases each). CDR3 size: 13 residues. Germline CDR1 reads MNHEY; CDR2 reads SVGEGT. The V and J ends lost 5 bases and 0 bases respectively, with 8 bases between them. The CDR3 region is CASSKGGSYEQYF. The CDR3 coding sequence is TGTGCCAGCAGTAAGGGGGGCTCCTACGAGCAGTACTTC.

The chain employs TRBV28 and TRBJ1-2, with D possibly being TRBD1 (6 bases). CDR3 length: 14 amino acids. The germline CDR1 and CDR2 sequences are MDHEN and SYDVKM. Trimming took off 4 bases at V and 4 bases at J, with 13 bases between the two ends. CDR3 coding DNA: TGTGCCAGCAGTTCCAGGGGCCCCCTCTATGGCTACACCTTC. It specifies CASSSRGPLYGYTF.

The CDR3 DNA is TGTGCCAGTAGCTTAAGGGGGGGCGAGCAGTTCTTC. Translating it yields CASSLRGGEQFF. This chain connects TRBV19 to TRBJ2-1; D is perhaps TRBD2 (7 bases). Germline CDR1 reads LNHDA; CDR2 reads SQIVND (reference sequence). This CDR3 contains 12 residues. Between the trimmed V and J ends, which lost 6 bases and 10 bases, there was a span of 13 bases.

CDR3 DNA: TGTGCCACCACCCAGGGCGGGAACCACAATGAGCAGTTCTTC. Translated: CATTQGGNHNEQFF. The V gene is TRBV24-1, the J gene TRBJ2-1; possibly TRBD2 for D (6 bases). CDR3 size: 14 residues. The V gene lost 8 bases and the J gene lost 5 bases, with 15 bases spanning the gap. Germline V lookup: CDR1 KGHDR, CDR2 SFDVKD.

The rearrangement joins TRBV18 to TRBJ2-7, with D perhaps given as TRBD1 or TRBD2 (5 bases each). The V end was cut by 4 bases, the J end by 4 bases, with 26 bases between. Per germline, CDR1 KGHSH and CDR2 LQKENI. The CDR3 covers 18 residues. The CDR3 nucleotides are TGTGCCAGCTCACGGAACTCCCGGGACCCAATTTCAGGTTACGAGCAGTACTTC. Encoded protein: CASSRNSRDPISGYEQYF. Full variable domain (remainder filled in from reference TRBV18 and TRBJ2-7): NAGVMQNPRHLVRRRGQEARLRCSPMKGHSHVYWYRQLPEEGLKFMVYLQKENIIDESGMPKERFSAEFPKEGPSILRIQQVVRGDSAAYFCASSRNSRDPISGYEQYFGPGTRLTVT.

The chain links TRBV16 to TRBJ2-1, with TRBD2 as a possible D gene (6 bases). There are 15 residues in the CDR3. Trimming took off 2 bases at V and 4 bases at J, with 12 bases between the two ends. The germline CDR1 and CDR2 sequences are KGHSY and FQNENV. The CDR3 DNA reads as TGTGCCAGCAGCCAAACTAGAGGAGGGTACAATGAGCAGTTCTTC. It is translated as CASSQTRGGYNEQFF. Supplemented by reference TRBV16 and TRBJ2-1, the full variable domain reads GEEVAQTPKHLVRGEGQKAKLYCAPIKGHSYVFWYQQVLKNEFKFLISFQNENVFDETGMPKERFSAKCLPNSPCSLEIQATKLEDSAVYFCASSQTRGGYNEQFFGPGTRLTVL.

This chain joins TRBV27 and TRBJ2-5; 8 bases line up with TRBD2. Germline lookup yields CDR1 MNHEY and CDR2 SMNVEV (reference sequence). The CDR3 extends over 14 amino acids. V shed 0 bases, J shed 12 bases, and the junction held 9 bases outside the gene matches. This CDR3 is CASSLSGTRPPEYF. For the CDR3, the DNA is TGTGCCAGCAGTTTATCCGGGACTAGGCCCCCGGAGTACTTC.

The chain recombines TRBV11-3 with TRBJ2-7; 13 nucleotides agree with TRBD2. Germline CDR1 SGHNT, CDR2 YENEEA. After removal of 5 bases from V and 0 bases from J, the junction contained 13 bases not matched to a gene. The CDR3 runs 19 residues. The CDR3 protein is CASSPQGGLAGTYSYEQYF. CDR3 nucleotide sequence: TGTGCCAGCAGCCCCCAGGGGGGACTAGCGGGGACATACTCCTACGAGCAGTACTTC.

V gene TRBV5-6 combines with J gene TRBJ1-6, with D perhaps TRBD1 (5 bases). V lost 1 base, J lost 6 bases, and 8 bases lay in between. Germline V gene data show CDR1 as SGHDT and CDR2 as YYEEEE. This CDR3 has 14 amino acids. As DNA, the CDR3 is TGTGCCAGCAGCTTGAGCAGGGCTAATTCACCCCTCCACTTT. Residues: CASSLSRANSPLHF.

The chain is built from TRBV5-1 and TRBJ1-3; 9 bases agree with TRBD1. The germline gives CDR1 SGHRS, CDR2 YFSETQ. J gave up 1 base and V 2 bases, and 4 bases lay outside the gene matches. This CDR3 has 16 amino acids. The CDR3 loop is CASSFGDRESGNTIYF. CDR3 nucleotide sequence: TGCGCCAGCAGCTTTGGGGACAGGGAGTCTGGAAACACCATATATTTT. Using reference TRBV5-1 and TRBJ1-3 for the parts outside the CDR3, the full variable domain is KAGVTQTPRYLIKTRGQQVTLSCSPISGHRSVSWYQQTPGQGLQFLFEYFSETQRNKGNFPGRFSGRQFSNSRSEMNVSTLELGDSALYLCASSFGDRESGNTIYFGEGSWLTVV.